The 30 T cell receptor beta chains given below trace back to one sample, sequenced in a study of blood T cell repertoires in COVID-19. The method was immunoSEQ multiplex PCR; TCRdb's version includes in-frame clones alone and lacks a portion of them. The sample includes around 300,000 clones, approximately 90% of them seen just once. The sequenced material came from peripheral blood. The receptors stem from a woman in her thirties with COVID-19, enrolled during active disease.

The chain uses TRBV6-2 or TRBV6-3 and TRBJ1-5; TRBD1 aligns across 9 bases. Germline V lookup: CDR1 MNHEY, CDR2 SVGEGT. With 9 bases clipped from V and 5 bases from J, the junction kept 11 bases outside the gene matches. This CDR3 is built from 15 residues. In DNA form, the CDR3 reads TGTGCCAGTAGCATGGACAGGGGTGTTTATCAGCCCCAGCATTTT. Protein product: CASSMDRGVYQPQHF.

This clone was observed a handful of times. This chain connects TRBV9 to TRBJ1-1, with D tentatively TRBD1 (6 bases). This CDR3 comprises 15 residues. Trimming took off 0 bases at V and 3 bases at J, with 12 bases between the two ends. Per the germline V gene, CDR1 is SGDLS and CDR2 is YYNGEE. This CDR3 is CASSVDLNRDTEAFF. The CDR3 coding sequence is TGTGCCAGCAGCGTAGACTTGAACAGGGACACTGAAGCTTTCTTT.

In the case of this clone: Additional DNA sequences in this sample encode the identical CDR3. The rearrangement uses TRBV6-5 and TRBJ1-5, with D perhaps TRBD1 (6 bases). The germline V gene encodes CDR1 MNHEY and CDR2 SVGAGI. This CDR3 is 13 amino acids long. V dropped 4 bases and J dropped 4 bases, with 8 bases sitting between them. CDR3 DNA sequence: TGTGCCAGCAGTTTAACAGGGAATCAGCCCCAGCATTTT. This sequence encodes CASSLTGNQPQHF.

The V and J genes are TRBV2 and TRBJ1-4; TRBD1 might be the D (5 bases). Trimming stripped 11 bases from V and 6 bases from J, with 25 bases between. Germline V CDR1 and CDR2: SNHLY, FYNNEI. This CDR3 has 16 amino acids. The DNA of the CDR3 is TGTGCCGGATTGAAAGGTAGAAGGGGCCGATATGAAAAACTGTTTTTT. Protein product: CAGLKGRRGRYEKLFF.

This chain joins TRBV30 and TRBJ1-1; 11 nucleotides agree with TRBD1. The trim removed 5 bases at V and 4 bases at J, leaving 3 bases unmatched. The CDR3 covers 13 residues. Germline V lookup: CDR1 GTSNPN, CDR2 SVGIG (reference sequence). The CDR3 DNA is TGTGCCTGGGAAGGGACAGGGGGCACTGAAGCTTTCTTT. Translated: CAWEGTGGTEAFF.

The genes are TRBV7-2 and TRBJ2-1; no reliable D call. The germline V gene encodes CDR1 SGHTA and CDR2 FQGNSA. This CDR3 has 14 residues. The V end lost 2 bases, the J end lost 3 bases, and 8 bases lay between the germline ends. CDR3 sequence reads: CASSLSRDYNEQFF. The CDR3 DNA reads as TGTGCCAGCAGCTTATCTCGAGACTACAATGAGCAGTTCTTC. The whole variable domain, remainder taken from reference TRBV7-2 and TRBJ2-1, is GAGVSQSPSNKVTEKGKDVELRCDPISGHTALYWYRQSLGQGLEFLIYFQGNSAPDKSGLPSDRFSAERTGGSVSTLTIQRTQQEDSAVYLCASSLSRDYNEQFFGPGTRLTVL.

J is TRBJ1-1 and V is TRBV5-1, with D possibly TRBD1 on 5 matching bases. The CDR3 sequence is 14 residues long. V gave up 2 bases and J gave up 1 base, with 9 bases separating them. The germline gives CDR1 SGHRS, CDR2 YFSETQ. The CDR3 DNA follows: TGCGCCAGCAGCTTTCTAGGGGCGAACACTGAAGCTTTCTTT. Protein sequence: CASSFLGANTEAFF. Full variable domain (missing parts from reference TRBV5-1 and TRBJ1-1): KAGVTQTPRYLIKTRGQQVTLSCSPISGHRSVSWYQQTPGQGLQFLFEYFSETQRNKGNFPGRFSGRQFSNSRSEMNVSTLELGDSALYLCASSFLGANTEAFFGQGTRLTVV.

The chain is built from TRBV6-6 and TRBJ1-5; TRBD1 matches 8 bases. The CDR3 contains 15 residues. The junction had 9 bases not matched to a gene; V was cut back by 5 bases and J by 6 bases. Germline V gene sequence: CDR1 MNHNY, CDR2 SVGAGI (reference sequence). The CDR3 nucleotides are TGTGCCAGCAGTCTTGTTCAGGGGGCCGGTCAGCCCCAGCATTTT. Its protein is CASSLVQGAGQPQHF.

The rearrangement uses TRBV3-1 (or the pseudogene TRBV3-2) and TRBJ2-2; maybe TRBD1 (5 bases). This CDR3 has 14 amino acids. Between the trimmed V and J ends, which lost 4 bases and 6 bases, there was a span of 12 bases. Germline V gene data show CDR1 as LGHDT and CDR2 as YNNKEL (reference sequence). CDR3 loop: CASSPATGPGELFF. CDR3 sequence (DNA): TGTGCCAGCAGCCCCGCCACAGGACCCGGGGAGCTGTTTTTT.

The chain has TRBV21-1 and TRBJ1-1; TRBD1 is taken as the D call from the table, unchecked against the DNA. TRBV21-1 has pseudogene status. The CDR3 spans 17 residues. In DNA, the CDR3 is TGTGCCAGCAGCGACCGGGACAGGATCCTCATGAACACTGAAGCTTTCTTT. It yields the protein CASSDRDRILMNTEAFF.

The chain joins TRBV3-1 (or the pseudogene TRBV3-2) to TRBJ2-5, with D maybe TRBD1 (8 bases). Germline V lookup: CDR1 LGHDT, CDR2 YNNKEL (reference sequence). Trimming removed 4 bases at V and 5 bases at J, with 11 bases between. The CDR3 consists of 13 residues. CDR3 amino acids: CASSLQGGETQYF. In DNA, the CDR3 is TGTGCCAGCAGCCTACAGGGGGGGGAGACCCAGTACTTC.

The chain has TRBV7-6 and TRBJ2-1; possible D gene TRBD2, 7 bases. The CDR3 consists of 15 residues. Germline values: CDR1 SGHVS, CDR2 FNYEAQ. Trimming took 7 bases from V and 6 from J, leaving 19 bases between them. DNA of the CDR3: TGTGCCAGCAACCCCTTCCTAGGGGGGGGCAATGAGCAGTTCTTC. Its translation is CASNPFLGGGNEQFF.

The chain recombines TRBV4-1 with TRBJ1-1; 7 bases agree with TRBD1. Germline V gene lookup returns CDR1 MGHRA and CDR2 YSYEKL. With V trimmed by 1 base and J by 5 bases, 13 bases remained unmatched. CDR3 size: 17 residues. The CDR3 loop is CASSQAYRLTGETEAFF. The CDR3 DNA follows: TGCGCCAGCAGCCAAGCATATCGTCTCACAGGGGAAACTGAAGCTTTCTTT.

The genes are TRBV7-6 and TRBJ1-1; D perhaps matches TRBD1 (5 bases). Germline V gene data show CDR1 as SGHVS and CDR2 as FNYEAQ. This CDR3 has 14 amino acids. Trimming removed 4 bases at V and 4 bases at J, with 13 bases between. CDR3 in DNA: TGTGCCAGCAGCTCGGGGGGTTTAGGCACTGAAGCTTTCTTT. Amino acid sequence: CASSSGGLGTEAFF.

The rearrangement links TRBV28 to TRBJ1-5; D unclear. CDR3 size: 17 residues. Trimming stripped 3 bases from V and 3 bases from J, with 18 bases between. Germline lookup yields CDR1 MDHEN and CDR2 SYDVKM. The CDR3 loop is CASSFVDIGRHNQPQHF. CDR3 nucleotides: TGTGCCAGCAGTTTCGTCGATATCGGCAGGCACAATCAGCCCCAGCATTTT.

The V and J genes are TRBV6-5 and TRBJ2-7, with D possibly being TRBD2 (6 bases). V was pared by 2 bases and J by 1 base, with 9 bases between. This CDR3 region has 14 residues. CDR1 MNHEY and CDR2 SVGAGI come from the germline V gene. Written as DNA, the CDR3 is TGTGCCAGCAGTTACGATCGGGGGTCCTACGAGCAGTACTTC. Protein product: CASSYDRGSYEQYF.

J is TRBJ2-7 and V is TRBV9, with 9 nucleotides matching TRBD1. Germline V lookup: CDR1 SGDLS, CDR2 YYNGEE. The CDR3 consists of 12 residues. With V trimmed by 5 bases and J by 9 bases, 6 bases remained unmatched. DNA of the CDR3: TGTGCCAGCAGGACGGACAGGGGCAGGCAGTACTTC. Its translation is CASRTDRGRQYF. Together with reference TRBV9 and TRBJ2-7, the CDR3 gives the full variable domain: DSGVTQTPKHLITATGQRVTLRCSPRSGDLSVYWYQQSLDQGLQFLIQYYNGEERAKGNILERFSAQQFPDLHSELNLSSLELGDSALYFCASRTDRGRQYFGPGTRLTVT.

This rearrangement joins TRBV6-2 or TRBV6-3 to TRBJ2-2; TRBD1 is a possible D gene (5 bases). The V gene's germline CDR1 is MNHEY and CDR2 SVGEGT. The CDR3 spans 14 residues. Trimming stripped 2 bases from V and 5 bases from J, with 9 bases between. The CDR3 coding sequence is TGTGCCAGCAGTTACCAGGGTCGAACCGGGGAGCTGTTTTTT. Its protein product is CASSYQGRTGELFF.

The V call is TRBV3-1 (or the pseudogene TRBV3-2), the J call TRBJ1-6; 9 bases line up with TRBD1. The CDR3 consists of 14 residues. Unmatched junction bases numbered 4, after V lost 5 bases and J lost 8 bases. CDR1 and CDR2 from the germline V gene are LGHDT and YNNKEL (reference sequence). CDR3 DNA: TGTGCCAGCAGCTTGACAGGGGGGGATTCACCCCTCCACTTT. Amino acid sequence: CASSLTGGDSPLHF.

This clone occurred a few times. The chain joins TRBV6-4 to TRBJ1-6, with D possibly matching TRBD1 (6 bases). This CDR3 is built from 15 residues. Per germline, CDR1 MRHNA and CDR2 SNTAGT. V was cut by 3 bases and J by 6 bases, with 12 bases left in between. The DNA of the CDR3 is TGTGCCAGCAGTGAGCTTCAGGGGTCTAATTCACCCCTCCACTTT. Translation gives CASSELQGSNSPLHF.

The chain has TRBV9 and TRBJ1-1; 10 bases agree with TRBD1. V gave up 0 bases and J gave up 7 bases; unmatched junction bases: 3. Germline assignment: CDR1 SGDLS and CDR2 YYNGEE. The CDR3 loop spans 14 amino acids. The CDR3 loop reads CASSVVGQGGEAFF. The CDR3, as DNA: TGTGCCAGCAGCGTAGTAGGACAGGGGGGTGAAGCTTTCTTT.

Only one count was recorded for this clone. This sequence joins TRBV10-3 and TRBJ2-1, with 9 positions matching TRBD1. Trimming at V came to 10 bases and at J to 0 bases, leaving 4 bases not matched to a gene. CDR3 length equals 14 residues. The V gene's germline CDR1 is ENHRY and CDR2 SYGVKD. CDR3 amino acids: CATQTGGSYNEQFF. CDR3 sequence (DNA): TGTGCCACCCAGACAGGGGGCTCCTACAATGAGCAGTTCTTC.

V usage is TRBV5-1 and J usage is TRBJ2-2; 9 nucleotides align to TRBD2. V dropped 2 bases and J dropped 4; count of bases not matched to a gene: 6. CDR3 length: 16 residues. CDR1 and CDR2 (germline): SGHRS, YFSETQ. This CDR3 is CASSLPGLASTGELFF. CDR3 nucleotide sequence: TGCGCCAGCAGCTTACCGGGACTAGCAAGCACCGGGGAGCTGTTTTTT. The variable domain in full, with the rest retrieved from reference TRBV5-1 and TRBJ2-2, is KAGVTQTPRYLIKTRGQQVTLSCSPISGHRSVSWYQQTPGQGLQFLFEYFSETQRNKGNFPGRFSGRQFSNSRSEMNVSTLELGDSALYLCASSLPGLASTGELFFGEGSRLTVL.

The chain couples TRBV15 to TRBJ2-1, with TRBD2 matching over 9 bases. After removal of 0 bases from V and 8 bases from J, the junction contained 8 bases not matched to a gene. Germline-derived CDR1 and CDR2 are LNHNV and YYDKDF (reference sequence). The CDR3 is made up of 16 amino acids. The CDR3 region is CATSRDRGGGADEQFF. In DNA, the CDR3 is TGTGCCACCAGCAGAGATCGAGGCGGGGGGGCCGATGAGCAGTTCTTC.

This clone was observed a handful of times. V is TRBV4-2 and J is TRBJ2-5, with D unresolved. The V end lost 2 bases, the J end lost 4 bases, and 8 bases lay between the germline ends. The CDR3 is 13 amino acids. CDR1 and CDR2 (germline): LGHNA, YNFKEQ. This CDR3 reads CASSQSRGETQYF. The CDR3 coding sequence is TGTGCCAGCAGCCAAAGTCGAGGAGAGACCCAGTACTTC.

V gene TRBV28 combines with J gene TRBJ1-4, with TRBD1 matching 10 bases. Germline V gene data show CDR1 as MDHEN and CDR2 as SYDVKM. Trimming took 3 bases from V and 8 from J; bases not matched to a gene: 6. This CDR3 has 15 residues. CDR3 sequence reads: CASSFRQGAGEKLFF. The CDR3 DNA sequence: TGTGCCAGCAGTTTTCGACAGGGGGCGGGAGAAAAACTGTTTTTT.

V and J are TRBV15 and TRBJ1-2; D perhaps matches TRBD1 (6 bases). Germline V gene sequence: CDR1 LNHNV, CDR2 YYDKDF (reference sequence). The CDR3 is 15 amino acids. Deletions cut 4 bases from V and 4 bases from J, with 16 bases between. The CDR3 coding sequence is TGTGCCACCAGCAACAGGGAGGGGGTTGGCTATGGCTACACCTTC. This gives the protein CATSNREGVGYGYTF. Full variable domain (outside the CDR3, taken from reference TRBV15 and TRBJ1-2): DAMVIQNPRYQVTQFGKPVTLSCSQTLNHNVMYWYQQKSSQAPKLLFHYYDKDFNNEADTPDNFQSRRPNTSFCFLDIRSPGLGDTAMYLCATSNREGVGYGYTFGSGTRLTVV.

This clone was seen only once. The chain links TRBV4-1 to TRBJ2-2; 7 bases fit TRBD2. There are 14 residues in the CDR3. Germline V lookup: CDR1 MGHRA, CDR2 YSYEKL. V gave up 4 bases and J gave up 7 bases; unmatched junction bases: 6. The CDR3 DNA reads as TGCGCCAGCAGCCCGCGGGGGACCAGCGGGGAGCTGTTTTTT. This translates into CASSPRGTSGELFF.

V usage is TRBV3-1 (or the pseudogene TRBV3-2) and J usage is TRBJ2-3; 9 bases fit TRBD1. This CDR3 spans 15 amino acids. Germline CDR1 LGHDT, CDR2 YNNKEL (reference sequence). V dropped 2 bases and J dropped 6; count of bases not matched to a gene: 6. CDR3 sequence reads: CASSQPGQGADTQYF. In DNA, the CDR3 is TGTGCCAGCAGCCAACCGGGACAGGGTGCCGATACGCAGTATTTT.

V usage is TRBV10-1 and J usage is TRBJ2-3; TRBD1 is a possible D gene (5 bases). CDR1 and CDR2 (germline): WNHNN, SYGVQD (reference sequence). This CDR3 contains 14 residues. V was shortened by 6 bases and J by 4 bases, with 14 bases between the two germline ends. The CDR3 is CASSLRQNPDTQYF. The CDR3 nucleotides are TGCGCCAGCAGCCTCAGACAGAATCCAGATACGCAGTATTTT.